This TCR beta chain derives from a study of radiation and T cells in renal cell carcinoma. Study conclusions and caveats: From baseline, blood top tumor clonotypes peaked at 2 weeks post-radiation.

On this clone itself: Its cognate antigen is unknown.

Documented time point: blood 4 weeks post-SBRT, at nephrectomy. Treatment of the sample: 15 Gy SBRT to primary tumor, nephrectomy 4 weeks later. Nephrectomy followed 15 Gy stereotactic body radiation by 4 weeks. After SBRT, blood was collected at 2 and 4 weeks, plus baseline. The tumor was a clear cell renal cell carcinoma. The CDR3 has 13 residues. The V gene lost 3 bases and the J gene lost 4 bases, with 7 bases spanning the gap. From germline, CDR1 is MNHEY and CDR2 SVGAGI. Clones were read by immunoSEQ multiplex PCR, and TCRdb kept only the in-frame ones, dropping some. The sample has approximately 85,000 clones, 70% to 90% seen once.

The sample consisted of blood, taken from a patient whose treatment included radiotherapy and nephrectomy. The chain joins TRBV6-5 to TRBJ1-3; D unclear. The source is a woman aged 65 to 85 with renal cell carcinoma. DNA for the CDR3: TGTGCCAGCAGTTATTCACAGGGAAACACCATATATTTT. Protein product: CASSYSQGNTIYF.